These 17 T cell receptor beta chains came from one sample sequenced in a study of identical twins. From the 5' RACE reads, TCRdb called clonotypes with MiXCR, one entry per CDR3 protein. Of 250,000 or so distinct CDR3 sequences in the sample, approximately 7% were seen once. These sequences were also reported in another study, on yellow fever vaccine responses in identical twins.

Material: memory (CD45RO+) T cells sorted from blood. All receptors come from a woman aged 18-29 years in good health.

This clonotype was seen more than once but under ten times. The chain employs TRBV11-3 and TRBJ2-7; D is uncertain. The germline CDR1 and CDR2 sequences are SGHNT and YENEEA. This CDR3 has 12 residues. V was clipped by 3 bases and J by 3 bases, with 6 bases between them. This CDR3 is CASSFQGYEQYF. For the CDR3, the DNA is TGTGCCAGCAGCTTCCAAGGCTACGAGCAGTACTTC.

This clonotype came up a few times. The V call is TRBV3-1, the J call TRBJ1-1; D is unclear. The CDR3 totals 14 residues. The germline V gene has CDR1 LGHDT and CDR2 YNNKEL (reference sequence). The germline V and J ends were trimmed by 1 base and 5 bases, with 11 bases remaining between them. DNA for the CDR3: TGTGCCAGCAGCCAAGGGGATAGGTTAACTGAAGCTTTCTTT. It encodes CASSQGDRLTEAFF.

Ten or more counts support this clonotype. The chain couples TRBV7-8 to TRBJ2-7; D uncertain. The germline V gene has CDR1 SGHVS and CDR2 FQNEAQ. Trimming removed 1 base from V and 4 bases from J, with 8 bases in between. The CDR3 contains 13 residues. CDR3 region: CASSLVAAYEQYV. The CDR3 region has the DNA TGTGCCAGCAGCTTAGTGGCAGCATACGAGCAGTACGTC.

This clonotype was detected many times. J is TRBJ2-1 and V is TRBV7-9, with no clear D. This CDR3 has 13 amino acids. Per germline, CDR1 SEHNR and CDR2 FQNEAQ (reference sequence). V was shortened by 5 bases and J by 9 bases, with 14 bases between the two germline ends. In DNA, the CDR3 is TGTGCCAGCAGCCCATTACATCCGGGTGAGCAGTTCTTC. Its translation: CASSPLHPGEQFF.

The table lists this clonotype with a few counts. V gene TRBV13 combines with J gene TRBJ2-5; tentative D call: TRBD1 (6 bases). This CDR3 is 14 amino acids long. CDR1 is PRHDT and CDR2 is FYEKMQ in the germline V gene (reference sequence). The V end was cut by 3 bases, the J end by 5 bases, with 13 bases between. The CDR3 DNA reads as TGTGCCAGCAGCTTCAGGCCCCAGGGGGAGACCCAGTACTTC. The encoded protein is CASSFRPQGETQYF.

The chain recombines TRBV20-1 with TRBJ1-1; a weak D match, TRBD1 (5 bases). Germline assignment: CDR1 DFQATT and CDR2 SNEGSKA (reference sequence). Trimming took 6 bases from V and 1 from J, leaving 18 bases between them. This CDR3 is 15 amino acids long. The CDR3 spells CSAPPGTLTNTEAFF. The CDR3 DNA is TGCAGTGCGCCGCCGGGGACGTTGACGAACACTGAAGCTTTCTTT.

The table lists this clonotype with many counts. The rearrangement uses TRBV5-1 and TRBJ2-1, with 10 bases identical to TRBD1. In germline, CDR1 is SGHRS, CDR2 YFSETQ. This CDR3 has 15 residues. J gave up 4 bases and V 0 bases, and 1 base lay outside the gene matches. Here the CDR3 DNA reads TGCGCCAGCAGCTTGGGGGGACAGGGGTACAATGAGCAGTTCTTC. This codes for CASSLGGQGYNEQFF.

The V call is TRBV4-1, the J call TRBJ2-7, with D possibly being TRBD1 (5 bases). This CDR3 has 15 residues. V was clipped by 0 bases and J by 5 bases, with 14 bases between them. CDR1 and CDR2 (germline): MGHRA, YSYEKL. CDR3 bases: TGCGCCAGCAGCCAAGAATGGCCCAGGGCCCACGAGCAGTACTTC. Translation: CASSQEWPRAHEQYF.

V and J are TRBV6-5 and TRBJ2-1; no clear D gene. The ends were cut back, 5 bases at V and 6 bases at J, with 8 bases in the middle. The CDR3 totals 12 residues. Germline CDR1 reads MNHEY; CDR2 reads SVGAGI. This CDR3 reads CASSNLLNEQFF. CDR3 DNA sequence: TGTGCCAGCAGTAATCTTCTCAATGAGCAGTTCTTC.

The V and J genes are TRBV2 and TRBJ2-1; 11 bases are a match to TRBD2. The V gene end was trimmed by 6 bases and the J gene end by 3 bases; junction bases not matched to a gene: 10. The CDR3 length is 17 residues. The germline V gene encodes CDR1 SNHLY and CDR2 FYNNEI. For the CDR3, the DNA is TGTGCCAGCAGCCGAAGGGGGGGACTAGCGGACTACAATGAGCAGTTCTTC. It specifies CASSRRGGLADYNEQFF. Filled out from reference TRBV2 and TRBJ2-1, the complete variable domain reads EPEVTQTPSHQVTQMGQEVILRCVPISNHLYFYWYRQILGQKVEFLVSFYNNEISEKSEIFDDQFSVERPDGSNFTLKIRSTKLEDSAMYFCASSRRGGLADYNEQFFGPGTRLTVL.

This clonotype was recorded many times. CDR3 nucleotide sequence: TGTGCCAGCAGTCTTAAATGGCCCGATTGGACAGGGAAAGTCCCGGAGACCCAGTACTTC. Translated: CASSLKWPDWTGKVPETQYF. The gene calls are TRBV12-3 or TRBV12-4 and TRBJ2-5; 8 bases match TRBD1. With V trimmed by 5 bases and J by 5 bases, 25 bases remained unmatched. This CDR3 has 20 amino acids.

Many counts were recorded for this clonotype. The chain combines TRBV10-3 with TRBJ2-1; D possibly corresponds to TRBD2 (5 bases). The germline V gene encodes CDR1 ENHRY and CDR2 SYGVKD. CDR3 size: 13 residues. V was pared by 10 bases and J by 7 bases, with 17 bases between. CDR3 sequence reads: CATREGWGNEQFF. The CDR3 DNA is TGTGCCACCCGGGAAGGTTGGGGTAATGAGCAGTTCTTC.

This clonotype was picked up many times. The V gene is TRBV25-1, the J gene TRBJ1-3, with a weak D call TRBD1 (6 bases). The germline V and J ends were trimmed by 6 bases and 0 bases, with 18 bases remaining between them. The CDR3 is made up of 17 amino acids. Per the germline V gene, CDR1 is MGHDK and CDR2 is SYGVNS. CDR3 in amino acids: CASRGGGNVASGNTIYF. CDR3 DNA: TGTGCCAGCAGAGGAGGGGGGAACGTTGCCTCTGGAAACACCATATATTTT.

This clonotype was counted between two and nine times. The chain joins TRBV18 to TRBJ2-1; 8 bases match TRBD1. The CDR3 totals 13 residues. Germline V lookup: CDR1 KGHSH, CDR2 LQKENI. Trimming removed 3 bases from V and 8 bases from J; junction bases left unmatched: 3. The CDR3 DNA follows: TGTGCCAGCTCACCGGGGACAGGCGATGAGCAGTTCTTC. The encoded protein is CASSPGTGDEQFF.

This clonotype showed up just a few times. The rearrangement links TRBV3-1 to TRBJ2-1; a possible D gene is TRBD1 (5 bases). With 1 base removed from V and 2 bases from J, the gap between germline ends came to 9 bases. Germline values: CDR1 LGHDT, CDR2 YNNKEL (reference sequence). The CDR3 has 15 amino acids. The CDR3 here is CASSQVVGPYNEQFF. As DNA, the CDR3 is TGTGCCAGCAGCCAAGTCGTGGGGCCCTACAATGAGCAGTTCTTC.

This clonotype has a handful of counts. The chain joins TRBV18 to TRBJ2-5, with unresolved D. The CDR3 length is 11 residues. From germline, CDR1 is KGHSH and CDR2 LQKENI. Trimming removed 8 bases at V and 3 bases at J, with 7 bases between. The CDR3 loop reads CASTLKETQYF. CDR3 in DNA: TGTGCCAGCACACTTAAAGAGACCCAGTACTTC. Based on the CDR3 plus reference TRBV18 and TRBJ2-5, the full variable domain is NAGVMQNPRHLVRRRGQEARLRCSPMKGHSHVYWYRQLPEEGLKFMVYLQKENIIDESGMPKERFSAEFPKEGPSILRIQQVVRGDSAAYFCASTLKETQYFGPGTRLLVL.

This clonotype was seen ten or more times. The chain uses TRBV10-3 and TRBJ2-1; 7 bases line up with TRBD1. V lost 4 bases and J lost 4; bases outside the gene matches: 4. Germline V CDR1 and CDR2: ENHRY, SYGVKD. There are 14 residues in the CDR3. CDR3 in DNA: TGTGCCATCAGTGGCCCACAGGGGTACAATGAGCAGTTCTTC. The encoded protein is CAISGPQGYNEQFF.